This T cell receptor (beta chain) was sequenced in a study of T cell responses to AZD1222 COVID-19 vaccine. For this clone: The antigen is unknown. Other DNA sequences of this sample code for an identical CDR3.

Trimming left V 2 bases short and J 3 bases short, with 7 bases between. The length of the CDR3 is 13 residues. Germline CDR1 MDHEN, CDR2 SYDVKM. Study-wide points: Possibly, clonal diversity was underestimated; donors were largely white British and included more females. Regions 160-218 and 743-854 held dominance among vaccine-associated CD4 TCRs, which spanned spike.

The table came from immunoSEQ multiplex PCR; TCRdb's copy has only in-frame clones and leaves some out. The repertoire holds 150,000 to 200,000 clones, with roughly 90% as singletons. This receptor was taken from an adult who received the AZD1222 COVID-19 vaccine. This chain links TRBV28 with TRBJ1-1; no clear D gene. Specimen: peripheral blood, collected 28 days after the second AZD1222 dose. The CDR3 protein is CASSLRGYTEAFF. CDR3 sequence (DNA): TGTGCCAGCAGTTTAAGAGGGTACACTGAAGCTTTCTTT.